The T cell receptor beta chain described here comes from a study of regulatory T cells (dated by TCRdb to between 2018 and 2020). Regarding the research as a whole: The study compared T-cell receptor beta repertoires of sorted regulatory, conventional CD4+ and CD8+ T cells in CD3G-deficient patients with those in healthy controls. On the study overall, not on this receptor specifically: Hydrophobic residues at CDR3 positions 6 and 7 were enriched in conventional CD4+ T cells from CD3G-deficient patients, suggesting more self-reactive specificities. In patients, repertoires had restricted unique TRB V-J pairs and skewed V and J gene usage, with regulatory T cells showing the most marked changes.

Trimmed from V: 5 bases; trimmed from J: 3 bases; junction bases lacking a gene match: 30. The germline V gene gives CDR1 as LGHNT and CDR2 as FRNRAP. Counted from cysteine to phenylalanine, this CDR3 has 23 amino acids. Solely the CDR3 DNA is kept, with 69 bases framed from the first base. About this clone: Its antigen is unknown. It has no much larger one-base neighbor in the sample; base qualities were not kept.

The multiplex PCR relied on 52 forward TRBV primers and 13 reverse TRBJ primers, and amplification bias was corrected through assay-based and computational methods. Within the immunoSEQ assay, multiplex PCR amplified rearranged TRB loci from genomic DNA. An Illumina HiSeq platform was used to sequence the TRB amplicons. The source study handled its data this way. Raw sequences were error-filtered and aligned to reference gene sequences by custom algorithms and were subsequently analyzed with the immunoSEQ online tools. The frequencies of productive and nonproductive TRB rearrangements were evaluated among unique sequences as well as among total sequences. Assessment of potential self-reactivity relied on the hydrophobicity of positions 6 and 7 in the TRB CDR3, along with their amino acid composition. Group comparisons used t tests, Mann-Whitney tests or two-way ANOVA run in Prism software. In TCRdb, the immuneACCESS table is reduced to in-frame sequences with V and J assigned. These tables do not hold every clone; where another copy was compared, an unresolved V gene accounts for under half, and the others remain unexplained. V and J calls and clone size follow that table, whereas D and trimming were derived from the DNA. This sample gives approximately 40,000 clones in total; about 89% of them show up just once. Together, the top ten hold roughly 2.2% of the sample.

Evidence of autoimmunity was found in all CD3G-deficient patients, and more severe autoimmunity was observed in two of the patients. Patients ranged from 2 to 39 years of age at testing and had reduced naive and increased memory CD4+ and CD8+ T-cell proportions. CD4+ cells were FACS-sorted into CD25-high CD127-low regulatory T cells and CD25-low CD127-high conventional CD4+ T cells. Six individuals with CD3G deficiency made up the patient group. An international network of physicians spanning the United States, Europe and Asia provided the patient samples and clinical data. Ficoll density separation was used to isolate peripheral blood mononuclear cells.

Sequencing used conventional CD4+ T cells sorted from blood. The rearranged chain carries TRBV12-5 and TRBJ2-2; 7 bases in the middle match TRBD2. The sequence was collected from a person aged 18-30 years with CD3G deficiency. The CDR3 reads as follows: CASGHHPNLLTSDRGVYTGELFF. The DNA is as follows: TGTGCTAGTGGTCATCATCCCAACCTCCTTACTAGCGACCGAGGCGTTTACACCGGGGAGCTGTTTTTT.